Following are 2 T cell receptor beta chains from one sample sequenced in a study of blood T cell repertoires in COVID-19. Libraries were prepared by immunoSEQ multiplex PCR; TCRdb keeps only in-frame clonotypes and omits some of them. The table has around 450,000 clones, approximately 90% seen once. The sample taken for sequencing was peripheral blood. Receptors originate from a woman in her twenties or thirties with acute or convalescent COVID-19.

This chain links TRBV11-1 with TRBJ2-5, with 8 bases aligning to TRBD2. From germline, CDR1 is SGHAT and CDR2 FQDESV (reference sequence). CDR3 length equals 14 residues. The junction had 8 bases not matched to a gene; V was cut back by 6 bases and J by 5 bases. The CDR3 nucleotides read TGTGCCAGCAGTTTCGGGGGGGCCTATGAGACCCAGTACTTC. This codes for CASSFGGAYETQYF.

For the CDR3, the DNA is TGTGCCAGCATGGGCAGGGGGGTCGAGCAGTACTTC. Translated: CASMGRGVEQYF. The J gene is TRBJ2-7, the V gene TRBV2, with a tentative D call TRBD1 (7 bases). V lost 7 bases and J lost 6, with 13 bases in between. The CDR3 length is 12 residues. CDR1 SNHLY and CDR2 FYNNEI come from the germline V gene.